This T cell receptor beta chain was profiled in a study of shared clonotypes between healthy human individuals. This CDR3 is 15 amino acids long. The V end was cut by 5 bases, the J end by 2 bases, with 12 bases between. In germline, CDR1 is MDHEN, CDR2 SYDVKM. TCRdb keeps only in-frame clones here, not all; method: immunoSEQ multiplex PCR. The table lists around 700,000 clones, 73% of them singletons. Remarks on this clone: Its specificity is not known.

Findings and limits, study-wide: Few donors limited the genetic and exposure-history diversity represented.

The sequencing sample was made of memory CD4+ T cells sorted from blood. Subset defined: CD45RA-negative fraction. The TCR sequence derives from a woman aged 25 to 39 in good health. The genes are TRBV28 and TRBJ2-2; D ambiguous. CDR3 DNA sequence: TGTGCCAGCAGTCCTTTCTGGGAAAACACCGGGGAGCTGTTTTTT. This gives the protein CASSPFWENTGELFF.